This T cell receptor (beta chain) was recorded in a study of spatial heterogeneity in lung cancer. Overall study context: Sequencing consistently turned up more beta-chain sequences than alpha-chain sequences. Broader study findings: Ubiquitous expanded tumor TCRs were observed in blood more at resection than follow-up.

TCRdb re-analysed the 5' RACE reads in MiXCR, keeping a single row per CDR3 protein. The sample lists under 15,000 distinct CDR3 sequences; 3% to 4.5% were seen once. The time point is: sample taken at primary tumor resection. The donor population consisted of approximately 68 patients with untreated, early-stage non-small cell lung cancer. Sequencing covered unsorted whole RNA taken from tumor, nontumor lung or frozen PBMC. This clonotype has at least ten counts. Its antigen is not known. The CDR3 consists of 14 residues. Trimming took 5 bases from V and 6 from J; bases not matched to a gene: 5. CDR1 is SGHTA, CDR2 FQGNSA, per germline.

This chain connects TRBV7-2 to TRBJ2-4, with TRBD2 identical over 9 bases. The sequence came from a male donor with early-stage non-small cell lung cancer. This sample comprised PBMCs, obtained at surgery. In DNA, the CDR3 is TGTGCCAGCAGCATTAGCGGGGGTAGAAACATTCAGTACTTC. Translating it yields CASSISGGRNIQYF.